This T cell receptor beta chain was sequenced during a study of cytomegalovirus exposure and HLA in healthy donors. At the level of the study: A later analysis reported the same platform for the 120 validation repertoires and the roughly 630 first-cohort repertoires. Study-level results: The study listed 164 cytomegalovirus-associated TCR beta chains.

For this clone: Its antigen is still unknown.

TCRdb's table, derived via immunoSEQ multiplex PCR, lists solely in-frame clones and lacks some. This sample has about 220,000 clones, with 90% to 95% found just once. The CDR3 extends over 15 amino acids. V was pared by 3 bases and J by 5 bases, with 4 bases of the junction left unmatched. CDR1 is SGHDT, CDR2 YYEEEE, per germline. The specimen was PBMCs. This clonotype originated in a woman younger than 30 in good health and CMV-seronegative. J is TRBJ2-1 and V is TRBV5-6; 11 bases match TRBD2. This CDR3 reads CASSSIAGGNNEQFF. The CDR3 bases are TGTGCCAGCAGCTCCATAGCGGGAGGGAACAATGAGCAGTTCTTC.